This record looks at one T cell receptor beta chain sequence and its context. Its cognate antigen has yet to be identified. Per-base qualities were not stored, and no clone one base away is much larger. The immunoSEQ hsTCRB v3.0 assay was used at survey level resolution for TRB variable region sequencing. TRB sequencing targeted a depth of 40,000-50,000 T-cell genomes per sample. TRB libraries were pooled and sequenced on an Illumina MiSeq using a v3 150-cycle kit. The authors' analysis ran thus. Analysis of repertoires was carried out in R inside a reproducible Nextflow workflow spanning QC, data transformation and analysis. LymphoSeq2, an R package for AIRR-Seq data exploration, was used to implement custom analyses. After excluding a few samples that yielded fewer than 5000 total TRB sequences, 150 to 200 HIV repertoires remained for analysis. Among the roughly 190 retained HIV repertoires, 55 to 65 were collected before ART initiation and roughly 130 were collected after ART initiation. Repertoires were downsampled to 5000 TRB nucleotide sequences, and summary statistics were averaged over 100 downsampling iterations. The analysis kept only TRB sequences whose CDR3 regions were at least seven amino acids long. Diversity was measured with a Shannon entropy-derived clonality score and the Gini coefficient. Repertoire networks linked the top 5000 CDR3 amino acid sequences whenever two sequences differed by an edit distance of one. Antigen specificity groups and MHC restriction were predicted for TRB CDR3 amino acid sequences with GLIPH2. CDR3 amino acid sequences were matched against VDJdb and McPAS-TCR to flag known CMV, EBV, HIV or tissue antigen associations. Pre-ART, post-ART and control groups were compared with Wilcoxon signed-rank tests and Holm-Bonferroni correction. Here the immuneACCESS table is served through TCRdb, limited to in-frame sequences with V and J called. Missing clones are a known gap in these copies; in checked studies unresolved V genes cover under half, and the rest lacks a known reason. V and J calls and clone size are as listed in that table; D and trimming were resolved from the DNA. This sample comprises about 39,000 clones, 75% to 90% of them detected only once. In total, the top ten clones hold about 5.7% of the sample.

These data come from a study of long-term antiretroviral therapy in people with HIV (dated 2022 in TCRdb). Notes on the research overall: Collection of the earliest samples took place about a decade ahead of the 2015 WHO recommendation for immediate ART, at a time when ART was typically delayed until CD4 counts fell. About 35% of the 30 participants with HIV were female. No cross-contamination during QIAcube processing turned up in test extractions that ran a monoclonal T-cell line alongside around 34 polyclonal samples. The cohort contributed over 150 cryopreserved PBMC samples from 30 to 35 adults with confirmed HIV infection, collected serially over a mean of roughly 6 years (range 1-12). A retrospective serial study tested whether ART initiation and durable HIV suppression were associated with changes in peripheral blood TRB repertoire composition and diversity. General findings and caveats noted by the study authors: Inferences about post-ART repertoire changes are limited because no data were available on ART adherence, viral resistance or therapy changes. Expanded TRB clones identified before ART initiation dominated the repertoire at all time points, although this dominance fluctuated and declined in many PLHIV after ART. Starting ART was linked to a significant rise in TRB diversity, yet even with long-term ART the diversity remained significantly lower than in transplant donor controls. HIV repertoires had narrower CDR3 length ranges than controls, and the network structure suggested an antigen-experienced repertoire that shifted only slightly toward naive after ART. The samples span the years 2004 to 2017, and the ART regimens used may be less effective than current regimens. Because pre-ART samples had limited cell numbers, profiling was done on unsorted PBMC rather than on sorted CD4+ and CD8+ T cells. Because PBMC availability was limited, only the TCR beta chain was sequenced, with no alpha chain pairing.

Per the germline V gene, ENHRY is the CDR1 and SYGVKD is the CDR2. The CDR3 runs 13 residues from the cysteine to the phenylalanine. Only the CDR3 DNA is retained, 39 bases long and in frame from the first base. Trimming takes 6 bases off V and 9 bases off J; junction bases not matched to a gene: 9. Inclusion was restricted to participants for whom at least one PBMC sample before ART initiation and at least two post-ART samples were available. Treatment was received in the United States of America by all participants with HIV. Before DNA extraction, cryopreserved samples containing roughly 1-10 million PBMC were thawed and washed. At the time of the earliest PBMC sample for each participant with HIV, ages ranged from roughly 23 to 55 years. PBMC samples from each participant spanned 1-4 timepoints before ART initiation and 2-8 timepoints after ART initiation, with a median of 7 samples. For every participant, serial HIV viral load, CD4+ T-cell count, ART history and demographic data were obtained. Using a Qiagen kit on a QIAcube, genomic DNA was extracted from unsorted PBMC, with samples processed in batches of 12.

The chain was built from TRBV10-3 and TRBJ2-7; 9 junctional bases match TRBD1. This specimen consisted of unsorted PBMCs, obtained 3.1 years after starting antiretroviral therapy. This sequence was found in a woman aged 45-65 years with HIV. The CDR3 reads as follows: CAISPGQGISQYF. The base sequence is TGTGCCATCAGCCCGGGACAGGGAATTTCGCAGTACTTC.